The 2 T cell receptor beta chains listed next were all sequenced from one sample in a study of graft-versus-host responses after intestinal transplantation. Here immunoSEQ multiplex PCR was the method, and the copy in TCRdb shows in-frame clones only, minus some. This table holds some 96,000 clones, around 90% found once. This sample comprised PBMCs, obtained about 450 days after intestinal transplant. Receptor source: a human patient who received an intestinal transplant, so some T cells may come from the graft donor.

The rearrangement joins TRBV2 to TRBJ1-6; 12 bases map to TRBD1. Per the germline V gene, CDR1 is SNHLY and CDR2 is FYNNEI. CDR3 size: 15 residues. Trimming cost V 6 bases and J 7 bases; bases outside gene matches: 4. CDR3 sequence reads: CASRGQGAFNSPLHF. The DNA for the CDR3 is TGTGCCAGCAGGGGACAGGGGGCGTTCAATTCACCCCTCCACTTT.

The chain joins TRBV4-1 to TRBJ1-2; TRBD1 is a possible D gene (6 bases). The CDR3 sequence is 15 residues long. The V and J ends lost 0 bases and 8 bases respectively, with 16 bases between them. From germline, CDR1 is MGHRA and CDR2 YSYEKL. The CDR3 nucleotides read TGCGCCAGCAGCCAAGATCCGGCGCCAGGGGAAGGCTACACCTTC. Translated: CASSQDPAPGEGYTF.